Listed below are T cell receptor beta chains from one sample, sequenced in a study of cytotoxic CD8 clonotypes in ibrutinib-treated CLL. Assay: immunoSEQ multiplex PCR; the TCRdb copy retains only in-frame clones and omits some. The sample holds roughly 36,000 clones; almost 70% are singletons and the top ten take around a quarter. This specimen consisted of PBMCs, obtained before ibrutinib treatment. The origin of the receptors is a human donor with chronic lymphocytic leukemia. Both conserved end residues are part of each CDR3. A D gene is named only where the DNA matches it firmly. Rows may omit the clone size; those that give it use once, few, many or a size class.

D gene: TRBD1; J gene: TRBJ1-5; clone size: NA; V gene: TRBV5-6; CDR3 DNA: TGTGCCAGCAGTTCAGGGGGGAGCAATCAGCCCCAGCATTTT; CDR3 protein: CASSSGGSNQPQHF
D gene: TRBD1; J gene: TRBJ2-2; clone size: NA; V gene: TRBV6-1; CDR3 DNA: TGTGCCAGCAGTGAATATGGGGACAGGCTAAACACCGGGGAGCTGTTTTTT; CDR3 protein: CASSEYGDRLNTGELFF
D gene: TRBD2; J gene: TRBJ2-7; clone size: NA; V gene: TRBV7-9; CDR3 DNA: TGTGCCAGCAGCGCGGGACTAGCGGACTACGAGCAGTACTTC; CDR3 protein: CASSAGLADYEQYF
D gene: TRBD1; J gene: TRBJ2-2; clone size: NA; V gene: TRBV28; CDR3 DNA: TGTGCCAGCAGTTCCCCCCCGGGACAGGGTACCACCGGGGAGCTGTTTTTT; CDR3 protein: CASSSPPGQGTTGELFF
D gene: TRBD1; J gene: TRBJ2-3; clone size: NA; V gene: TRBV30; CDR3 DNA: TGTGCCTGGTGGGTACAGGGGGCCTCGGGTACGCAGTATTTT; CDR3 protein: CAWWVQGASGTQYF
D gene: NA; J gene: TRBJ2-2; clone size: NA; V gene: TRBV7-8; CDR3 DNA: TGTGCCAGCAGCTTAGTCGTCGCGTCGGTTGATCGCGGCGGGGAGCTGTTTTTT; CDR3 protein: CASSLVVASVDRGGELFF
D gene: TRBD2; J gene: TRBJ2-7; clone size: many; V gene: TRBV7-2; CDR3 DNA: TGTGCCAGCAGCTTCTTGGGACTAGCGGGGGAGCAGTACTTC; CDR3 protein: CASSFLGLAGEQYF
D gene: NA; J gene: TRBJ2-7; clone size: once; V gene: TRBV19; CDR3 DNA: TGTGCCAGTAGTATCGGGACGGGTGCCTACGAGCAGTACTTC; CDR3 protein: CASSIGTGAYEQYF
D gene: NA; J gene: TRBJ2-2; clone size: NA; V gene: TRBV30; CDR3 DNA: TGTGCCTGGAGGGTGCAGGAACGGACCGGGGAGCTGTTTTTT; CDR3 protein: CAWRVQERTGELFF
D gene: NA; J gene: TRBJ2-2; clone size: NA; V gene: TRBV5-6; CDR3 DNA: TGTGCCAGCAGCCGACCGACAGGAACCACCGGGGAGCTGTTTTTT; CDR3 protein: CASSRPTGTTGELFF
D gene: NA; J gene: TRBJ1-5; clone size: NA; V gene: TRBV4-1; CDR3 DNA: TGCGCCAGCAGCCAAGATCGCTGGAGCAATCAGCCCCAGCATTTT; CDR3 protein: CASSQDRWSNQPQHF
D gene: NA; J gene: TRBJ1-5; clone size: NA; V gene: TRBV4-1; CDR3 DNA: TGCGCCAGCAGCCAAGGATGGGTTAGCAATCAGCCCCAGCATTTT; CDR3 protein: CASSQGWVSNQPQHF
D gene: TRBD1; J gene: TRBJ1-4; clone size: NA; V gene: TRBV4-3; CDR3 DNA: TGCGCCAGCAGCCCCCAGGGGGCGGGAGTTAATGAAAAACTGTTTTTT; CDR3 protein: CASSPQGAGVNEKLFF
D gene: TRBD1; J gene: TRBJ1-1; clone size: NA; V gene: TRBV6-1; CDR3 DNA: TGTGCCAGCAGTCGGACAGGAGAGACTGAAGCTTTCTTT; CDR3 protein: CASSRTGETEAFF
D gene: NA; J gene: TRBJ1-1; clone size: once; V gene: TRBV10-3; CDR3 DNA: TGTGCCATCAGTGAGTCCACACCTGGCCAGGGGCAAAACACTGAAGCTTTCTTT; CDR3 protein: CAISESTPGQGQNTEAFF
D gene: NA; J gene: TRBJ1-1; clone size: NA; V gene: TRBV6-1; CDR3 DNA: TGTGCCAGCAGTGAGTTCTACGCGAACACTGAAGCTTTCTTT; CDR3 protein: CASSEFYANTEAFF
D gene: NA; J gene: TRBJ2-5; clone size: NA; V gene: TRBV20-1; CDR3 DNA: TGCAGTCCCCAGTCAGGGGCCCAGTACTTC; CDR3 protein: CSPQSGAQYF
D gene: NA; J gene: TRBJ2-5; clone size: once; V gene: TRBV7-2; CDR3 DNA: TGTGCCAGCAGCTTCCCCAGGGGCCAAGAGACCCAGTACTTC; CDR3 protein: CASSFPRGQETQYF
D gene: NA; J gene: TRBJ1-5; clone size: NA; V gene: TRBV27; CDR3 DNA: TGTGCCAGCAGTTTATCGGGGATTAATCAGCCCCAGCATTTT; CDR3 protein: CASSLSGINQPQHF
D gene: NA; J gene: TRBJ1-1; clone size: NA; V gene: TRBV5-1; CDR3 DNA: TGCGCCAGCAGGGACGGACTCCTGGACCCGAACACTGAAGCTTTCTTT; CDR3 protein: CASRDGLLDPNTEAFF
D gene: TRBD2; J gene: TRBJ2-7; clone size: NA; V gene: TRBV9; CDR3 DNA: TGTGCCAGCAGCCCCGGGAGGGCCTCCTACGAGCAGTACTTC; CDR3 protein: CASSPGRASYEQYF
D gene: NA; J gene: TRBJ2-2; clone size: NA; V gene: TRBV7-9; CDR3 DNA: TGTGCCAGCAACCTTGGCCTCAGTGCCACCGGGGAGCTGTTTTTT; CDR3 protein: CASNLGLSATGELFF
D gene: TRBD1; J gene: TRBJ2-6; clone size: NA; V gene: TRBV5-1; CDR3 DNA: TGCGCCAGCAGCTTGGGTACAGGGGGTTCTGGGGCCAACGTCCTGACTTTC; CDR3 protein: CASSLGTGGSGANVLTF
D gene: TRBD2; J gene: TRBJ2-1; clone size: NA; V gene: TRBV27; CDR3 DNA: TGTGCCAGCAGTTTGGGGACTAGGTTCTACAATGAGCAGTTCTTC; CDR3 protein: CASSLGTRFYNEQFF
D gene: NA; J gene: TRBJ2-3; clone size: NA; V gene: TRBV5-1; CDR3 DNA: TGCGCCAGCACCCGGGACACAGATACGCAGTATTTT; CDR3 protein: CASTRDTDTQYF
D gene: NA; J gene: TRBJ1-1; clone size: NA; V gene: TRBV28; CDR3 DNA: TGTGCCAGCAGTTTCTTGAGGGGGATCACTGAAGCTTTCTTT; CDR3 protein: CASSFLRGITEAFF
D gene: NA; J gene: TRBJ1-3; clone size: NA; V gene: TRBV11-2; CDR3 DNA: TGTGCCAGCAGCTTGGCGGATGGAAACACCATATATTTT; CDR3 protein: CASSLADGNTIYF